Given below is one TCR beta chain in context. Antigen unknown. The assay was immunoSEQ multiplex PCR, and TCRdb's table has in-frame clones only and misses some. The sample carries 130,000 or so clones, around 94% recorded once. This CDR3 is built from 13 residues. CDR1 and CDR2 from the germline V gene are LGHNA and YNFKEQ. V was shortened by 4 bases and J by 6 bases, with 12 bases between the two germline ends. This sample was taken from a study of T cell responses to AZD1222 COVID-19 vaccine. Broader study findings: At study baseline, merely five or six AZD1222 recipients were seropositive. Spike-specific TCRs gained breadth and depth after people received two AZD1222 doses. Repertoires were obtained solely post-peak T cell response.

The receptor was isolated from an adult in good health. The material sequenced was peripheral blood, taken on day 0 of AZD1222 vaccination. The gene calls are TRBV4-2 and TRBJ1-2; D is undetermined. The CDR3 is CASSPGPRDGYTF. The CDR3, as DNA: TGTGCCAGCAGCCCCGGTCCAAGGGATGGCTACACCTTC.